The T cell receptor (beta chain) described here comes from a study of blood T cells in healthy people across ages. With a J-beta primer mix and a sample-barcoded 5' primer, a second PCR ran 7 to 11 cycles. TCRdb recomputed calls from the 5' RACE reads with MiXCR, one row per CDR3 protein. The table has some 560,000 distinct CDR3 sequences, about 27% seen once. This CDR3 region has 13 residues. This same sample was also part of a study on T cells of mothers and their children.

The chain recombines TRBV12-3 or TRBV12-4 with TRBJ2-5; perhaps D is TRBD1 or TRBD2 (5 bases each). The last part of the DNA fits TRBJ2-7 better; the J call may be wrong. The TCR sequence derives from a boy aged 2 to 10 in good health. The sample consisted of blood. CDR3 sequence: CASSFVGTGEQYF. DNA of the CDR3: TGTGCCAGCAGTTTCGTTGGGACCGGCGAGCAGTACTTC.